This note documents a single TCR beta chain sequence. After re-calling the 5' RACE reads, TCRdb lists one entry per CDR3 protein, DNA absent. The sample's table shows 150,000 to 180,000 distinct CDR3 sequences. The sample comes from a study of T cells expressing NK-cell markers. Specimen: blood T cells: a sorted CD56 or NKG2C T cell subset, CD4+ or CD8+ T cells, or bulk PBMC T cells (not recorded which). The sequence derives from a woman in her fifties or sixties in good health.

The CDR3 is CASSLVDSEQFF. J is TRBJ2-1 and V is TRBV5-6. Per the germline V gene, CDR1 is SGHDT and CDR2 is YYEEEE. The CDR3 spans 12 residues.